Below are 21 T cell receptor beta chains sequenced from a single sample in a study of spatial heterogeneity in lung cancer. TCRdb independently ran MiXCR on the 5' RACE reads; one entry per CDR3 protein. The sample lists some 47,000 distinct CDR3 sequences; roughly 7% were seen once. Time point defined: sample taken at primary tumor resection. Frozen PBMC, nontumor lung or tumor provided whole RNA, which was sequenced unsorted. The sample in question was PBMCs, obtained at surgery. Source of these receptors: a female donor with early-stage non-small cell lung cancer.

The chain combines TRBV18 with TRBJ1-4; D unresolved. The V end lost 0 bases, the J end lost 1 base, and 6 bases lay between the germline ends. This CDR3 is 15 amino acids long. Germline V gene sequence: CDR1 KGHSH, CDR2 LQKENI. The CDR3 reads CASSPPPGTNEKLFF. The CDR3 DNA is TGTGCCAGCTCACCACCGCCGGGAACTAATGAAAAACTGTTTTTT.

This sequence joins TRBV5-1 and TRBJ1-2, with D possibly being TRBD1 (6 bases). This CDR3 has 12 residues. CDR1 and CDR2 (germline): SGHRS, YFSETQ. The V end was cut by 1 base, the J end by 10 bases, with 11 bases between. This chain's CDR3 is CASSLTGPDYTF. CDR3 DNA sequence: TGCGCCAGCAGCTTGACAGGGCCTGACTACACCTTC.

The sample holds many counts of this clonotype. The V call is TRBV2, the J call TRBJ2-3, with D unclear. The germline gives CDR1 SNHLY, CDR2 FYNNEI. This CDR3 comprises 13 residues. The V end was cut by 4 bases, the J end by 0 bases, with 5 bases between. The CDR3 spells CASSGYSTDTQYF. The CDR3 DNA reads as TGTGCCAGCAGTGGTTACAGCACAGATACGCAGTATTTT.

This clonotype was counted at least ten times. V gene TRBV2 combines with J gene TRBJ2-1, with D perhaps TRBD1 (5 bases). This CDR3 is 12 amino acids long. The V end was cut by 8 bases, the J end by 15 bases, with 20 bases between. Germline assignment: CDR1 SNHLY and CDR2 FYNNEI. The CDR3 spells CASEALGLRGFF. The CDR3 DNA sequence: TGTGCCAGCGAGGCCCTAGGGCTAAGGGGGTTCTTC.

This clonotype was recorded a few times. The V gene is TRBV11-1, the J gene TRBJ1-1; 9 positions match TRBD1. Germline V CDR1 and CDR2: SGHAT, FQDESV (reference sequence). The CDR3 is made up of 16 amino acids. Losses at the gene ends were 3 bases for V and 0 bases for J; bases not matched to a gene: 5. This CDR3 reads CASSFGQGIMNTEAFF. The CDR3 DNA is TGTGCCAGCAGCTTTGGACAGGGGATCATGAACACTGAAGCTTTCTTT. Complete variable domain (other parts from reference TRBV11-1 and TRBJ1-1): EAEVAQSPRYKITEKSQAVAFWCDPISGHATLYWYRQILGQGPELLVQFQDESVVDDSQLPKDRFSAERLKGVDSTLKIQPAELGDSAMYLCASSFGQGIMNTEAFFGQGTRLTVV.

This clonotype was seen repeatedly, ten times or more. V and J are TRBV7-9 and TRBJ1-1, with 7 bases identical to TRBD1. The CDR3 has 13 amino acids. Germline assignment: CDR1 SEHNR and CDR2 FQNEAQ (reference sequence). V lost 5 bases, J lost 3 bases, and 3 bases stayed unmatched. CDR3 region: CASSPQGDTEAFF. As DNA, the CDR3 is TGTGCCAGCAGCCCGCAGGGGGACACTGAAGCTTTCTTT.

This clonotype was seen ten or more times. The chain has TRBV3-1 and TRBJ2-3, with TRBD2 as a possible D gene (5 bases). V dropped 1 base and J dropped 2 bases, with 13 bases sitting between them. In germline, CDR1 is LGHDT, CDR2 YNNKEL (reference sequence). The CDR3 has 16 residues. CDR3 protein: CASSQGGATNTDTQYF. CDR3 DNA sequence: TGTGCCAGCAGCCAAGGGGGAGCAACCAACACAGATACGCAGTATTTT.

This chain joins TRBV25-1 and TRBJ1-1, with D perhaps TRBD1 (6 bases). The length of the CDR3 is 15 residues. With 2 bases removed from V and 1 base from J, the gap between germline ends came to 11 bases. Germline V gene sequence: CDR1 MGHDK, CDR2 SYGVNS. The CDR3 reads CASSEPGARNTEAFF. The CDR3 DNA sequence: TGTGCCAGCAGTGAACCGGGGGCGCGGAACACTGAAGCTTTCTTT.

This clonotype came up many times. The rearrangement uses TRBV14 and TRBJ2-1; the D call may be TRBD1 or TRBD2 (6 bases each). V gave up 4 bases and J gave up 4 bases, with 20 bases separating them. The CDR3 totals 17 residues. CDR1 is SGHDN, CDR2 FVKESK, per germline. CDR3 in amino acids: CASSPEGGRARYNEQFF. CDR3 in DNA: TGTGCCAGCAGCCCCGAGGGGGGCCGGGCAAGGTACAATGAGCAGTTCTTC.

This clonotype has ten or more counts. The J gene is TRBJ2-1, the V gene TRBV7-9; D remains ambiguous. Trimming took off 5 bases at V and 4 bases at J, with 9 bases between the two ends. In germline, CDR1 is SEHNR, CDR2 FQNEAQ (reference sequence). CDR3 length equals 13 residues. The CDR3 nucleotides read TGTGCCAGCAGCCATAGTATGTACAATGAGCAGTTCTTC. This sequence encodes CASSHSMYNEQFF. The full variable domain, completed using reference TRBV7-9 and TRBJ2-1, is DTGVSQNPRHKITKRGQNVTFRCDPISEHNRLYWYRQTLGQGPEFLTYFQNEAQLEKSRLLSDRFSAERPKGSFSTLEIQRTEQGDSAMYLCASSHSMYNEQFFGPGTRLTVL.

In its sample, this clonotype was seen many times. The chain uses TRBV29-1 and TRBJ1-5; D unresolved. The CDR3 contains 15 residues. Trimming left V 7 bases short and J 0 bases short, with 16 bases between. Per germline, CDR1 SQVTM and CDR2 ANQGSEA. Here the CDR3 reads CSARIGFGSNQPQHF. CDR3 coding DNA: TGCAGCGCCCGGATAGGGTTTGGTAGCAATCAGCCCCAGCATTTT. Filled out from reference TRBV29-1 and TRBJ1-5, the complete variable domain reads SAVISQKPSRDICQRGTSLTIQCQVDSQVTMMFWYRQQPGQSLTLIATANQGSEATYESGFVIDKFPISRPNLTFSTLTVSNMSPEDSSIYLCSARIGFGSNQPQHFGDGTRLSIL.

This clonotype has ten or more counts. The CDR3 spells CASSIGASSNTGELFF. The CDR3, as DNA: TGTGCCAGTAGTATAGGGGCCAGCTCGAACACCGGGGAGCTGTTTTTT. The V call is TRBV19, the J call TRBJ2-2; D unresolved. Trimming pared 1 base from V and 0 bases from J, leaving 9 bases between. The CDR3 covers 16 residues. Germline CDR1 is LNHDA and CDR2 is SQIVND (reference sequence).

This clonotype was detected ten times or more. The chain recombines TRBV24-1 with TRBJ2-2; D is possibly TRBD1 (5 bases). CDR3 length: 13 amino acids. In germline, CDR1 is KGHDR, CDR2 SFDVKD. The V gene lost 6 bases and the J gene lost 4 bases, with 8 bases spanning the gap. The CDR3 coding sequence is TGTGCCACCAGTTGGACACCCACCGGGGAGCTGTTTTTT. Protein product: CATSWTPTGELFF.

This clonotype has ten or more counts. In DNA, the CDR3 is TGTGCCAGCAGCTTGGGGGCTAGCGGGGGAACAGATACGCAGTATTTT. Translating it yields CASSLGASGGTDTQYF. The chain joins TRBV7-2 to TRBJ2-3; the match to TRBD2 covers 10 bases. Germline CDR1 reads SGHTA; CDR2 reads FQGNSA. The trim removed 3 bases at V and 3 bases at J, leaving 6 bases unmatched. CDR3 size: 16 residues.

This clonotype was seen repeatedly, ten times or more. J is TRBJ2-3 and V is TRBV20-1, with 9 bases matching TRBD2. The ends lost 2 bases at V and 0 bases at J; junction bases unmatched: 3. The CDR3 length is 15 residues. Germline V gene data show CDR1 as DFQATT and CDR2 as SNEGSKA (reference sequence). CDR3 amino acids: CSARPLAGSTDTQYF. In nucleotides, the CDR3 is TGCAGTGCTAGACCTCTAGCGGGGAGCACAGATACGCAGTATTTT.

This clonotype was found a few times. The CDR3 region is CASRLGTATEAFF. In nucleotides, the CDR3 is TGTGCCAGCAGGCTGGGGACAGCCACTGAAGCTTTCTTT. The chain recombines TRBV12-3 or TRBV12-4 with TRBJ1-1; 7 bases align to TRBD1. There are 13 residues in the CDR3. V was pared by 6 bases and J by 4 bases, with 5 bases of the junction left unmatched.

This clonotype was seen many times. CDR3 loop: CSVARAHGYTF. The CDR3 coding sequence is TGCAGCGTAGCGAGGGCCCATGGCTACACCTTC. The gene calls are TRBV29-1 and TRBJ1-2; the D is unclear. Germline lookup yields CDR1 SQVTM and CDR2 ANQGSEA. The CDR3 loop spans 11 amino acids. Trimming took off 6 bases at V and 6 bases at J, with 11 bases between the two ends. Using reference TRBV29-1 and TRBJ1-2 for the parts outside the CDR3, the full variable domain is SAVISQKPSRDICQRGTSLTIQCQVDSQVTMMFWYRQQPGQSLTLIATANQGSEATYESGFVIDKFPISRPNLTFSTLTVSNMSPEDSSIYLCSVARAHGYTFGSGTRLTVV.

This rearrangement joins TRBV7-2 to TRBJ2-7; D is uncertain. V lost 2 bases to trimming and J lost 6 bases, with 14 bases between them. This CDR3 is 14 amino acids long. CDR1 and CDR2 from the germline V gene are SGHTA and FQGNSA. The CDR3 protein is CASSLSGSETEQYF. The CDR3 bases are TGTGCCAGCAGCTTATCCGGTTCGGAGACCGAGCAGTACTTC.

This clonotype showed up just a few times. The chain joins TRBV6-5 to TRBJ1-4; TRBD1 might be the D (6 bases). Germline V gene lookup returns CDR1 MNHEY and CDR2 SVGAGI. The V end was cut by 6 bases, the J end by 8 bases, with 22 bases between. This CDR3 region has 16 residues. The CDR3 nucleotides read TGTGCCAGCAGCTATGGCGGGGGGGGCGGCGAGGAAAAACTGTTTTTT. Translation: CASSYGGGGGEEKLFF.

At least ten counts were recorded for this clonotype. This sequence joins TRBV6-2 or TRBV6-3 and TRBJ1-2, with D tentatively TRBD1 (5 bases). CDR1 MNHEY and CDR2 SVGEGT come from the germline V gene. This CDR3 has 15 amino acids. V gave up 6 bases and J gave up 1 base, with 15 bases separating them. CDR3 amino acids: CASSDPHRLNYGYTF. The CDR3 coding sequence is TGTGCCAGCAGCGACCCCCACAGGCTTAACTATGGCTACACCTTC.

This clonotype came up many times. The V call is TRBV29-1, the J call TRBJ1-1, with D perhaps matching TRBD1 (5 bases). The CDR3 extends over 14 amino acids. Germline V gene data show CDR1 as SQVTM and CDR2 as ANQGSEA. V dropped 1 base and J dropped 4 bases, with 13 bases sitting between them. The CDR3 protein is CSVEVAGRRTEAFF. The CDR3 bases are TGCAGCGTTGAAGTTGCGGGGCGACGCACTGAAGCTTTCTTT.